The clone carrying this T cell receptor (beta chain) has ten or more counts. Time point here: sample taken at primary tumor resection. TCRdb used MiXCR to reprocess the 5' RACE reads, holding one entry per CDR3 protein. The sample contains approximately 24,000 distinct CDR3 sequences, less than 6% of which appear only once. This sample was included in a study of spatial heterogeneity in lung cancer. The specimen was PBMCs, collected at surgery. The receptor was derived from a male donor with early-stage non-small cell lung cancer.

This chain's CDR3 is CASSPNIRSQETQYF. As DNA, the CDR3 is TGTGCCAGCAGCCCAAATATACGTTCCCAAGAGACCCAGTACTTC. The V and J genes are TRBV7-9 and TRBJ2-5; D ambiguous. CDR1 is SEHNR and CDR2 is FQNEAQ in the germline V gene (reference sequence). V was pared by 5 bases and J by 1 base, with 14 bases between. CDR3 length: 15 amino acids.